The subject of this entry is one TCR delta chain. Its antigen is still unknown. With a far larger clone one base away, a read error is the likely cause. TCRdb used CATT to re-call clones from the multiplex PCR reads. The sample holds under 50,000 delta-chain clones; 1.6% are singletons and the top ten take over 7%. Germline-derived CDR1 and CDR2 are TSWWSYY and QGS. V was clipped by 3 bases and J by 0 bases; unmatched bases: 34. CDR3 length: 26 residues. The data were obtained in a study of γδ T cells in repeated Plasmodium falciparum infection. Study details: Timepoints: baseline, immediately before selected infections, and 21 days after every infection. Whole-study results and caveats: Waves of new clonotype selection appeared after repeated controlled infections in Vdelta2-negative, largely Vdelta1+, gammadelta T cells.

Gammadelta T cells were flow-sorted from PBMC into Vgamma9/Vdelta2+ and Vdelta2-negative populations for bulk analysis. This clonotype was sampled from a pool of human donors (malaria-infected and uninfected, not separated). The V and J genes are TRDV1 and TRDJ1, with TRDD3 matching over 10 bases. Here the J gene came from matching the DNA to germline, since TCRdb omits it. Input material: gamma-delta T cells from blood. Here the CDR3 reads CALGELSLRRTGGFGVLLGYTDKLIF. The CDR3 DNA is TGTGCTCTTGGGGAGCTATCCCTACGCCGTACTGGGGGATTTGGGGTCTTATTGGGTTACACCGATAAACTCATCTTT.